The 11 T cell receptor beta chains in this list originate from one sample, sequenced in a study of CD8+CD57+ T cells in acquired aplastic anemia. Patients selected for sequencing had displayed CD8+CD57+ cell expansion by flow cytometry. Genomic DNA provided the template from which TCR beta VDJ and CDR3 profiles were obtained. One entry per CDR3 protein results from TCRdb running MiXCR on the reads. The sample shows 150,000 to 200,000 distinct CDR3 sequences, about 44% of them seen only once. The sequenced material came from sorted CD4+, CD8+, or CD8+CD57+ T cells (not recorded which) from PBMCs. Every receptor here comes from a human donor with aplastic anemia.

As regards this clonotype: A much larger clone differs from this one at a single base, so this may be a read error. The J gene is TRBJ1-2, the V gene TRBV6-5; D gene uncertain. Germline-derived CDR1 and CDR2 are MNHEY and SVGAGI. The CDR3 consists of 13 residues. The V and J ends lost 3 bases and 2 bases respectively, with 7 bases between them. For the CDR3, the DNA is TGTGCCAGCAGTTATATTGTGAACTATGGCTACACCTTC. The encoded protein is CASSYIVNYGYTF.

This clonotype has just a few counts. The chain carries TRBV6-2 or TRBV6-3 and TRBJ1-5; D remains unclear. The CDR3 consists of 13 residues. Germline lookup yields CDR1 MNHEY and CDR2 SVGEGT. Trimming removed 8 bases at V and 6 bases at J, with 14 bases between. Here the CDR3 DNA reads TGTGCCAGCGGCGGGCGGGGTGGTCAGCCCCAGCATTTT. It translates to CASGGRGGQPQHF.

V usage is TRBV15 and J usage is TRBJ1-5; possibly TRBD1 for D (6 bases). Germline V gene data show CDR1 as LNHNV and CDR2 as YYDKDF (reference sequence). This CDR3 comprises 18 residues. The germline V and J ends were trimmed by 0 bases and 0 bases, with 15 bases remaining between them. The CDR3 DNA follows: TGTGCCACCAGCAGAGACTGGGGGACAATTTATAGCAATCAGCCCCAGCATTTT. Amino acids: CATSRDWGTIYSNQPQHF.

V gene TRBV25-1 combines with J gene TRBJ1-2; no firm D call. V dropped 6 bases and J dropped 8 bases, with 10 bases sitting between them. The CDR3 loop spans 11 amino acids. CDR1 is MGHDK, CDR2 SYGVNS, per germline. As DNA, the CDR3 is TGTGCCAGCAGAATGGGTCACGGCTACACCTTC. Translated, it gives CASRMGHGYTF.

This clonotype is a singleton in its sample. The chain recombines TRBV29-1 with TRBJ2-1; 9 bases match TRBD2. CDR1 is SQVTM and CDR2 is ANQGSEA in the germline V gene. This CDR3 spans 14 amino acids. V lost 4 bases and J lost 7; bases outside the gene matches: 8. CDR3 amino acids: CSVAGSGSGNEQFF. The DNA of the CDR3 is TGCAGCGTTGCCGGTAGCGGGAGCGGGAATGAGCAGTTCTTC.

This chain uses TRBV7-9 with TRBJ1-6; D is unclear. The germline V gene has CDR1 SEHNR and CDR2 FQNEAQ (reference sequence). The CDR3 is 9 residues long. Between the trimmed V and J ends, which lost 5 bases and 14 bases, there was a span of 4 bases. In nucleotides, the CDR3 is TGTGCCAGCAGCAAAACCCTCCACTTT. Translated, it gives CASSKTLHF.

This clonotype occurred many times. The gene calls are TRBV7-9 and TRBJ2-3; TRBD1 aligns across 9 bases. Germline V gives CDR1 SEHNR, CDR2 FQNEAQ (reference sequence). The junction had 9 bases not matched to a gene; V was cut back by 8 bases and J by 3 bases. The CDR3 has 15 amino acids. In nucleotides, the CDR3 is TGTGCCAGCTCCTGGCGGGACAGGGCGACAGATACGCAGTATTTT. Amino acids: CASSWRDRATDTQYF. The full variable domain, with the rest looked up from reference TRBV7-9 and TRBJ2-3, is DTGVSQNPRHKITKRGQNVTFRCDPISEHNRLYWYRQTLGQGPEFLTYFQNEAQLEKSRLLSDRFSAERPKGSFSTLEIQRTEQGDSAMYLCASSWRDRATDTQYFGPGTRLTVL.

Many counts were recorded for this clonotype. The CDR3 DNA follows: TGCGCCAGCAGCCAAGTCGACCGGAACACTGAAGCTTTCTTT. Amino acids: CASSQVDRNTEAFF. The chain combines TRBV4-1 with TRBJ1-1; D remains unclear. The germline V gene has CDR1 MGHRA and CDR2 YSYEKL. This CDR3 region has 14 residues. Trimming took off 1 base at V and 1 base at J, with 7 bases between the two ends.

The table lists this clonotype with a few counts. V usage is TRBV15 and J usage is TRBJ2-1; 9 bases are a match to TRBD1. Germline V gene sequence: CDR1 LNHNV, CDR2 YYDKDF (reference sequence). Trimming took 1 base from V and 2 from J; bases not matched to a gene: 0. This CDR3 is 15 amino acids long. CDR3 amino acids: CATSRGTGAYNEQFF. The CDR3 DNA reads TGTGCCACCAGCAGAGGGACAGGGGCCTACAATGAGCAGTTCTTC.

V is TRBV6-5 and J is TRBJ1-5; 7 bases match TRBD1. J was trimmed by 6 bases and V by 3 bases; bases with no gene match: 5. This CDR3 is 14 amino acids long. The germline V gene encodes CDR1 MNHEY and CDR2 SVGAGI. The CDR3 spells CASSYRGGSQPQHF. The CDR3 DNA sequence: TGTGCCAGCAGTTATCGAGGGGGCAGTCAGCCCCAGCATTTT.

This chain uses TRBV30 with TRBJ1-2; tentative D call: TRBD1 (6 bases). CDR3 size: 14 residues. Trimming pared 0 bases from V and 7 bases from J, leaving 15 bases between. From germline, CDR1 is GTSNPN and CDR2 SVGIG (reference sequence). CDR3 coding DNA: TGTGCCTGGAGTGTACCAGGGGAGGTAGTTGGCTACACCTTC. Amino acid sequence: CAWSVPGEVVGYTF.